The T cell receptor beta chain under discussion was sequenced for a study of blood T cell repertoires in COVID-19. Looking at the study overall: From T cells, B-cell-depleted T cells, or PBMCs came the material, which was cDNA or gDNA.

This CDR3 spans 16 amino acids. V was pared by 5 bases and J by 3 bases, with 17 bases between. Per the germline V gene, CDR1 is SGHTA and CDR2 is FQGNSA. Authors' methods: Cell counts per sample came from amplifying reference gene primers. Assay used: immunoSEQ multiplex PCR; TCRdb lists only in-frame clones, some missing. Clonal size and the V and J genes are those of that table, whereas D and trimming came from the DNA. This table holds 200,000 to 250,000 clones, about 80% found once. For recovered donors of Cohort 3, there were two negative PCRs, clearance, or symptom resolution. The specimen was PBMCs or T cells enriched from blood (not recorded which). The receptor comes from a man aged 60-69 years who had recovered from COVID-19. The chain uses TRBV7-2 and TRBJ2-1, with D perhaps TRBD1 (6 bases). The CDR3 coding sequence is TGTGCCAGCAGCAGCGACGGACAGACTTTCTACAATGAGCAGTTCTTC. Amino acid sequence: CASSSDGQTFYNEQFF.